The clone carrying this T cell receptor beta chain was recorded a few times. The germline V and J ends were trimmed by 5 bases and 4 bases, with 12 bases remaining between them. CDR1 SNHLY and CDR2 FYNNEI come from the germline V gene. This CDR3 is built from 14 residues. The data were taken from a study of blood T cell repertoires in COVID-19. Study details: In each case, the material was cDNA or gDNA derived from T cells, B-cell-depleted T cells, or PBMCs.

TCRdb's table, derived via immunoSEQ multiplex PCR, lists solely in-frame clones and lacks some. Among approximately 210,000 clones listed, roughly 79% were seen once. Those enrolled, adults aged roughly 18 to 95 years, came from about two dozen US areas. The study assigned cohorts using participant-reported clinical history. Each recovered donor of Cohort 3 presented with two negative PCRs, clearance, or symptom resolution. Sequencing was carried out using PBMCs or T cells enriched from blood (not recorded which). This TCR was recovered from a middle-aged man who had recovered from COVID-19. The V call is TRBV2, the J call TRBJ1-5, with D possibly matching TRBD1 (6 bases). The CDR3 DNA reads as TGTGCCAGCAGTACTACAGGGAAGAATCAGCCCCAGCATTTT. Translating gives CASSTTGKNQPQHF.